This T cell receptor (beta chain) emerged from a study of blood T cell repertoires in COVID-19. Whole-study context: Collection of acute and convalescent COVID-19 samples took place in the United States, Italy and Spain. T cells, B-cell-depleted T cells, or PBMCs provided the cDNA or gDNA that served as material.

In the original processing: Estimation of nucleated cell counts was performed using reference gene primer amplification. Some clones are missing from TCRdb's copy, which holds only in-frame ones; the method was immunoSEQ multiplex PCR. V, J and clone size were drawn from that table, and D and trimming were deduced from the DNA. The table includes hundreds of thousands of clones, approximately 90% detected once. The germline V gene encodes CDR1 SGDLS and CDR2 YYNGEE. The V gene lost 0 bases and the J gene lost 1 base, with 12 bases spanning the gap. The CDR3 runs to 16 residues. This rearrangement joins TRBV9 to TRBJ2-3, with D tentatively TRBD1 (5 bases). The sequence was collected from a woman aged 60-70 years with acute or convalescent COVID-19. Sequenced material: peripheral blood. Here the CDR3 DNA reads TGTGCCAGCAGCGTAGACCCTCTAGGGGGCACAGATACGCAGTATTTT. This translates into CASSVDPLGGTDTQYF.